The TCR beta chain under discussion was sequenced for a study of cytomegalovirus exposure and HLA in healthy donors. The donors (healthy individuals) were bone marrow donors. Researchers ran the PCR with 60 Vbeta and 13 Jbeta primers. Clones were read by immunoSEQ multiplex PCR, and TCRdb kept only the in-frame ones, dropping some. In total, the table holds around 50,000 clones. Germline CDR1 reads SGHRS; CDR2 reads YFSETQ. Trimming cost V 2 bases and J 2 bases, with 13 bases left between them. This CDR3 comprises 16 residues. Regarding the study as a whole: Association with HLA alleles at 0.05 false discovery rate was found for approximately 18,000 TCR beta sequences in a later analysis.

Notes on this clone: No antigen is known for it.

The sequencing input was PBMCs. J is TRBJ2-2 and V is TRBV5-1, with a weak D call TRBD2 (7 bases). This clonotype originated in a male donor in good health and CMV-seropositive. The CDR3 loop reads CASSFGGGLNTGELFF. The CDR3 DNA reads as TGCGCCAGCAGCTTCGGCGGGGGCCTTAACACCGGGGAGCTGTTTTTT. Looking up the rest from reference TRBV5-1 and TRBJ2-2 gives the full variable domain: KAGVTQTPRYLIKTRGQQVTLSCSPISGHRSVSWYQQTPGQGLQFLFEYFSETQRNKGNFPGRFSGRQFSNSRSEMNVSTLELGDSALYLCASSFGGGLNTGELFFGEGSRLTVL.